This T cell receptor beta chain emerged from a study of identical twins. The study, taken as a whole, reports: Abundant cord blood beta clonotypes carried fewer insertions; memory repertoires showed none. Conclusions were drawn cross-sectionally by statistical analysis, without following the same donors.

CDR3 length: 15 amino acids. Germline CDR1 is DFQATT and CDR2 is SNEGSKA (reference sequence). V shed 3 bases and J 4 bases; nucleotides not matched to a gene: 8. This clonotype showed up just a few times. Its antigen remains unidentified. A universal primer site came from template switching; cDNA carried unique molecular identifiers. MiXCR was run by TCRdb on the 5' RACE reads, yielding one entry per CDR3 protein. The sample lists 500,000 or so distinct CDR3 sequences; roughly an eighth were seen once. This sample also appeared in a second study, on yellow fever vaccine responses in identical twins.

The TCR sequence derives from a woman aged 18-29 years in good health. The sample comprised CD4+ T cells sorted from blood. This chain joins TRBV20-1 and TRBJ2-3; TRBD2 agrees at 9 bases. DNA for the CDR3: TGCAGTGCTAGGTCCGGCGGGGGGGTTCCAGATACGCAGTATTTT. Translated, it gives CSARSGGGVPDTQYF.